The rows below give T cell receptor beta chains drawn from one sample of a study of cytomegalovirus exposure and HLA in healthy donors. Assay: immunoSEQ multiplex PCR; the TCRdb copy retains only in-frame clones and omits some. The sample lists tens of thousands of clones, 91% occurring once. The sample was PBMCs. These receptors were collected from a man aged 18 to 35 in good health and CMV-seronegative. CDR3s include the opening cysteine and the closing phenylalanine or tryptophan. Each record gives: CDR3 length, J gene, D gene, clone size, V gene, CDR3 DNA, CDR3 protein. The D gene is left open where the match is weak. Size tells how often a clone was seen (once, few, many) or the class of an expanded clone, and some rows leave it out.

length: 17; J: TRBJ1-1; D: TRBD1; size: -; V: TRBV27; DNA: TGTGCCAGCAGTTTCTTCCGGGACAGGAGTCGACTCACTGAAGCTTTCTTT; CDR3: CASSFFRDRSRLTEAFF
length: 15; J: TRBJ2-1; D: TRBD1; size: -; V: TRBV5-5; DNA: TGTGCCAGCAGCTATGGACAGGGTTTGTGGGGTGAGCAGTTCTTC; CDR3: CASSYGQGLWGEQFF
length: 15; J: TRBJ2-4; D: -; size: -; V: TRBV27; DNA: TGTGCCAGCAGGGACAGCGGGACCGCGAAAAACATTCAGTACTTC; CDR3: CASRDSGTAKNIQYF
length: 15; J: TRBJ2-1; D: TRBD2; size: once; V: TRBV29-1; DNA: TGCAGCGTTGCTCTAGCGGGAGCGTCCCACAATGAGCAGTTCTTC; CDR3: CSVALAGASHNEQFF
length: 14; J: TRBJ1-5; D: TRBD1; size: -; V: TRBV6-6; DNA: TGTGCCAGCACCCGACAGGGCCCCAATCAGCCCCAGCATTTT; CDR3: CASTRQGPNQPQHF
length: 15; J: TRBJ2-3; D: TRBD1; size: -; V: TRBV2; DNA: TGTGCCAGCAGCTCTAAGACAGGGGTCATAGATACGCAGTATTTT; CDR3: CASSSKTGVIDTQYF
length: 14; J: TRBJ2-7; D: TRBD1; size: -; V: TRBV28; DNA: TGTGCCAGCACTCGGGACAGGGCCACCTACGAGCAGTACTTC; CDR3: CASTRDRATYEQYF
length: 14; J: TRBJ2-7; D: TRBD2; size: -; V: TRBV7-2; DNA: TGTGCCAGCAGCCCGAGAGCGGGAGTACGCGAGCAGTACTTC; CDR3: CASSPRAGVREQYF
length: 11; J: TRBJ2-7; D: -; size: -; V: TRBV7-9; DNA: TGTGCCAGCAGCTTAGCGGATCGGAGATACTTC; CDR3: CASSLADRRYF
length: 13; J: TRBJ2-7; D: -; size: -; V: TRBV18; DNA: TGTGCCAGCTCACCACGAGGGGGCTACGAGCAGTACTTC; CDR3: CASSPRGGYEQYF
length: 17; J: TRBJ2-1; D: -; size: -; V: TRBV7-2; DNA: TGTGCCAGCAGCTTAGCCATCCGGCTAGGCGTAGACAATGAGCAGTTCTTC; CDR3: CASSLAIRLGVDNEQFF
length: 12; J: TRBJ1-2; D: -; size: -; V: TRBV7-2; DNA: TGTGCCAGCAGTTACGCAGGGTTCGGCTACACCTTC; CDR3: CASSYAGFGYTF
length: 14; J: TRBJ2-3; D: TRBD1; size: -; V: TRBV7-2; DNA: TGTGCCAGCAGTACAGGGGTTGGCACAGATACGCAGTATTTT; CDR3: CASSTGVGTDTQYF
length: 15; J: TRBJ2-5; D: TRBD1; size: few; V: TRBV11-2; DNA: TGTGCCAGCAGCGTCGGGGACAGGGGGCACGAGACCCAGTACTTC; CDR3: CASSVGDRGHETQYF
length: 17; J: TRBJ1-2; D: -; size: -; V: TRBV28; DNA: TGTGCCAGCAGTTCTCCTGAGACGGGAGGTTCCCGTTATGGCTACACCTTC; CDR3: CASSSPETGGSRYGYTF
length: 13; J: TRBJ1-2; D: -; size: -; V: TRBV6-5; DNA: TGTGCCAGCAGTTACGACAGTACCTATGGCTACACCTTC; CDR3: CASSYDSTYGYTF
length: 11; J: TRBJ1-2; D: -; size: -; V: TRBV18; DNA: TGTGCCAGCTCTCAGGACAGCTGCTACACCTTC; CDR3: CASSQDSCYTF
length: 15; J: TRBJ2-7; D: TRBD2; size: -; V: TRBV2; DNA: TGTGCCACCACACCTCCCCTAGCGGGTTCCTACGAGCAGTACTTC; CDR3: CATTPPLAGSYEQYF
length: 16; J: TRBJ1-5; D: TRBD1; size: -; V: TRBV16; DNA: TGTGCCAGCAGCCATCTAGGACAGGGGAACAATCAGCCCCAGCATTTT; CDR3: CASSHLGQGNNQPQHF
length: 16; J: TRBJ2-2; D: TRBD2; size: -; V: TRBV28; DNA: TGTGCCAGCAGTTTACGGCTAGCGGTTATCACCGGGGAGCTGTTTTTT; CDR3: CASSLRLAVITGELFF
length: 16; J: TRBJ1-2; D: TRBD1; size: -; V: TRBV28; DNA: TGTGCCAGCAGTTTCCCTTCGCAGGGGGAAAACTATGGCTACACCTTC; CDR3: CASSFPSQGENYGYTF
length: 11; J: TRBJ1-1; D: -; size: -; V: TRBV7-9; DNA: TGTGCCAGCAGTACTGGACTTATAGCTTTCTTT; CDR3: CASSTGLIAFF
length: 16; J: TRBJ1-3; D: TRBD1; size: -; V: TRBV12-5; DNA: TGTGCTAGTGGTTTGGTTCTTGGACAGGGGATTGACACCATATATTTT; CDR3: CASGLVLGQGIDTIYF
length: 17; J: TRBJ2-2; D: TRBD1; size: -; V: TRBV2; DNA: TGTGCCAGCAGTGATTTTGACAGGGGGCTTTCCACCGGGGAGCTGTTTTTT; CDR3: CASSDFDRGLSTGELFF
length: 14; J: TRBJ1-2; D: -; size: -; V: TRBV27; DNA: TGTGCCAGCAGGAACGACAGAGACAACTATGGCTACACCTTC; CDR3: CASRNDRDNYGYTF
length: 16; J: TRBJ2-6; D: TRBD2; size: -; V: TRBV6-4; DNA: TGTGCCAGCAGCCCTGGGGGGGTCTCTGGGGCCAACGTCCTGACTTTC; CDR3: CASSPGGVSGANVLTF
length: 14; J: TRBJ2-3; D: -; size: once; V: TRBV7-2; DNA: TGTGCCAGCAGCTCACAGGGATTCACAGATACGCAGTATTTT; CDR3: CASSSQGFTDTQYF
length: 18; J: TRBJ2-1; D: TRBD2; size: few; V: TRBV10-3; DNA: TGTGCCATCAGCGCTGGGCGGGAGGGCCTCAGCTCCTACAATGAGCAGTTCTTC; CDR3: CAISAGREGLSSYNEQFF
length: 16; J: TRBJ2-5; D: TRBD1; size: -; V: TRBV7-3; DNA: TGTGCCAGCAGCCCAGGGGACAGGGGGTACCAAGAGACCCAGTACTTC; CDR3: CASSPGDRGYQETQYF
length: 15; J: TRBJ1-1; D: -; size: -; V: TRBV19; DNA: TGTGCCAGTAGCGATCGGGTGGTCATGAACACTGAAGCTTTCTTT; CDR3: CASSDRVVMNTEAFF
length: 13; J: TRBJ2-7; D: TRBD2; size: once; V: TRBV7-2; DNA: TGTGCCAGCAGCTTAGGACTAGCGGGCAATCTGTACTTC; CDR3: CASSLGLAGNLYF
length: 16; J: TRBJ1-2; D: TRBD1; size: -; V: TRBV27; DNA: TGTGCCAGCAGCCACGACCGCATTAAGGGGGCAGAAGGCTACACCTTC; CDR3: CASSHDRIKGAEGYTF
length: 13; J: TRBJ1-2; D: -; size: few; V: TRBV7-9; DNA: TGTGCCAGCAGCGCCCAGGGTTTAGGTGGCTACACCTTC; CDR3: CASSAQGLGGYTF
length: 12; J: TRBJ1-1; D: -; size: -; V: TRBV6-6; DNA: TGTGCCAGCAGGCTACAGGGCGCTGAAGCTTTCTTT; CDR3: CASRLQGAEAFF
length: 11; J: TRBJ2-1; D: -; size: -; V: TRBV20-1; DNA: TGCAGTGCTAGGCGGGACAATGAGCAGTTCTTC; CDR3: CSARRDNEQFF
length: 13; J: TRBJ2-7; D: -; size: -; V: TRBV14; DNA: TGTGCCAGCAGCCAGTTGGGGCGAGACGAGCAGTACTTC; CDR3: CASSQLGRDEQYF
length: 17; J: TRBJ2-5; D: TRBD2; size: -; V: TRBV19; DNA: TGTGCCAGTAGTATCGGGACTAGCGGGAGGAACCAAGAGACCCAGTACTTC; CDR3: CASSIGTSGRNQETQYF
length: 13; J: TRBJ2-1; D: TRBD2; size: -; V: TRBV30; DNA: TGTGCCTGCAATAGCGGGATAATCAATGAGCAGTTCTTC; CDR3: CACNSGIINEQFF
length: 13; J: TRBJ2-7; D: -; size: -; V: TRBV6-5; DNA: TGTGCCAGCAGTACCCCCGGGACCTACGAGCAGTACTTC; CDR3: CASSTPGTYEQYF
length: 14; J: TRBJ1-1; D: TRBD1; size: -; V: TRBV27; DNA: TGTGCCAGCAGTTGGGGGACAGGAAACACTGAAGCTTTCTTT; CDR3: CASSWGTGNTEAFF
length: 15; J: TRBJ2-7; D: TRBD1; size: -; V: TRBV27; DNA: TGTGCCAGCAGCTGGGACAGGGGGCACACGTACGAGCAGTACTTC; CDR3: CASSWDRGHTYEQYF